These 20 T cell receptor beta chains were all obtained from the same sample, sequenced in a study of CD8+CD57+ T cells in acquired aplastic anemia (dated by TCRdb to about 2018). The listed sequencing device is Illumina HiSeq 2000. Genomic DNA was used as template for profiling of TCR beta VDJ combinations and CDR3 sequences. TCRdb cleaned the public reads at Q25 with fastp, built clones with MiXCR and kept in-frame beta chains. Entries are consolidated by CDR3 protein sequence, retaining the most common genes and DNA. The sample includes some 410,000 distinct CDR3 sequences, with 65% to 75% observed a single time. Less than 4% of the sample is taken by the ten largest. Sequenced material: sorted CD4+, CD8+, or CD8+CD57+ T cells (not recorded which) from PBMCs. These TCRs come from a human donor in good health, serving as a control.

V gene TRBV12-3 or TRBV12-4 combines with J gene TRBJ1-5; D might be TRBD1 (5 bases). V was trimmed by 6 bases and J by 7 bases, leaving 13 bases between them. The CDR3 extends over 13 amino acids. CDR3 protein: CASSSRGIQPQHF. In DNA form, the CDR3 reads TGTGCCAGCAGCAGTCGGGGGATACAGCCCCAGCATTTT.

This clonotype occurred many times. V usage is TRBV6-1 and J usage is TRBJ1-4, with D perhaps matching TRBD1 (6 bases). There are 16 residues in the CDR3. The germline CDR1 and CDR2 sequences are MNHNS and SASEGT. Trimming removed 6 bases at V and 4 bases at J, with 18 bases between. CDR3 nucleotide sequence: TGTGCCAGCAGGGACAGAAACAGGGAAAATAATGAAAAACTGTTTTTT. Translating it yields CASRDRNRENNEKLFF.

V usage is TRBV5-4 and J usage is TRBJ1-2; D is uncertain. CDR3 length: 12 amino acids. Germline-derived CDR1 and CDR2 are SGHNT and YYREEE (reference sequence). V dropped 4 bases and J dropped 8 bases, with 12 bases sitting between them. CDR3 in DNA: TGTGCCAGCAGCGTGCGCCATTACGGCTACACCTTC. Protein: CASSVRHYGYTF.

This clonotype was observed at least ten times. V is TRBV7-6 and J is TRBJ2-1, with 15 bases identical to TRBD2. Germline V gene lookup returns CDR1 SGHVS and CDR2 FNYEAQ. V lost 5 bases, J lost 1 base, and 3 bases stayed unmatched. This CDR3 is 17 amino acids long. Here the CDR3 reads CASSRGLAGGSYNEQFF. The CDR3 nucleotides are TGTGCCAGCAGCCGGGGACTAGCGGGGGGTTCCTACAATGAGCAGTTCTTC.

The rearrangement uses TRBV9 and TRBJ2-7; D perhaps matches TRBD1 (6 bases). The CDR3 covers 13 residues. The germline gives CDR1 SGDLS, CDR2 YYNGEE. The CDR3 DNA sequence: TGTGCCAGCAGCTTTGACAGGCACGCGGCTCCTGGTGTC. Translated, it gives CASSFDRHAAPGV.

V gene TRBV7-3 combines with J gene TRBJ1-6; no clear D gene. The length of the CDR3 is 14 residues. The V gene lost 4 bases and the J gene lost 18 bases, with 22 bases spanning the gap. Per germline, CDR1 SGHTA and CDR2 FQGTGA. CDR3 loop: CASSSTVAETPYHF. The CDR3 DNA follows: TGTGCCAGCAGCTCGACGGTAGCGGAGACACCGTACCACTTT.

Details on this clonotype: A junction end diverges from the germline sequence, so it may reflect a read error. The genes are TRBV7-8 and TRBJ2-1; D ambiguous. Germline-derived CDR1 and CDR2 are SGHVS and FQNEAQ. CDR3 size: 14 residues. In DNA form, the CDR3 reads TGTGCCATCAGCGAAGAAGGGTACTACAATGAGCAGTTCTTC. This encodes CAISEEGYYNEQFF.

The rearrangement uses TRBV12-3 or TRBV12-4 and TRBJ2-3, with D possibly being TRBD1 or TRBD2 (6 bases each). The ends were cut back, 6 bases at V and 2 bases at J, with 15 bases in the middle. The CDR3 runs 15 residues. The CDR3 region is CASSQRGGPTDTQYF. The CDR3 coding sequence is TGTGCCAGCAGCCAAAGAGGGGGGCCCACAGATACGCAGTATTTT.

V usage is TRBV5-1 and J usage is TRBJ1-1; a possible D gene is TRBD1 (6 bases). Germline V gives CDR1 SGHRS, CDR2 YFSETQ. V lost 4 bases and J 6 bases, leaving 19 bases between the germline ends. The CDR3 has 15 amino acids. This CDR3 is CASSPRRAGASEAFF. The DNA of the CDR3 is TGCGCCAGCAGCCCAAGGAGAGCAGGGGCTTCTGAAGCTTTCTTT.

In its sample, this clonotype was seen once. The J gene is TRBJ1-2, the V gene TRBV20-1; D remains ambiguous. CDR3 length: 14 amino acids. Germline V CDR1 and CDR2: DFQATT, SNEGSKA (reference sequence). Trimming stripped 7 bases from V and 5 bases from J, with 20 bases between. The CDR3 bases are TGCAGTGGACGGCGAGATACGCCTTATTATGGCTACACCTTC. Protein product: CSGRRDTPYYGYTF.

The table lists this clonotype with many counts. This sequence joins TRBV9 and TRBJ2-3; D gene uncertain. V dropped 7 bases and J dropped 0 bases, with 9 bases sitting between them. The length of the CDR3 is 13 residues. Per the germline V gene, CDR1 is SGDLS and CDR2 is YYNGEE. The CDR3 loop reads CASGVTSTDTQYF. The CDR3 DNA is TGTGCCAGCGGGGTTACTAGCACAGATACGCAGTATTTT.

Many counts were recorded for this clonotype. The CDR3, as DNA: TGTGCCAGTAGTCTATGGGGAAACATTCAGTACTTC. As protein: CASSLWGNIQYF. This chain joins TRBV19 and TRBJ2-4; D call uncertain. Germline-derived CDR1 and CDR2 are LNHDA and SQIVND (reference sequence). The V and J ends lost 5 bases and 6 bases respectively, with 8 bases between them. This CDR3 has 12 residues.

In regard to this clonotype: A read error may account for a junction end that differs from germline. The chain has TRBV5-1 and TRBJ2-3; no clear D gene. There are 11 residues in the CDR3. Germline CDR1 is SGHRS and CDR2 is YFSETQ. CDR3: CASSTPTTHHF. DNA for the CDR3: TGTGCCAGCAGTACCCCAACTACACACCATTTT.

The chain couples TRBV19 to TRBJ2-7; either TRBD1 or TRBD2 may fit D (5 bases each). The CDR3 sequence is 15 residues long. Germline CDR1 and CDR2: LNHDA and SQIVND (reference sequence). Trimming left V 0 bases short and J 6 bases short, with 15 bases between. The DNA of the CDR3 is TGTGCCAGTAGTATAGATCTTGAGGGGATGAGCGAGCAGTACTTC. Residues: CASSIDLEGMSEQYF.

The chain is built from TRBV19 and TRBJ2-1, with D tentatively TRBD1 (5 bases). Deletions cut 1 base from V and 3 bases from J, with 13 bases between. This CDR3 comprises 16 residues. Germline V lookup: CDR1 LNHDA, CDR2 SQIVND (reference sequence). This chain's CDR3 is CASSIGQGPSYNEQFF. CDR3 DNA: TGTGCCAGTAGTATAGGGCAGGGCCCCAGCTACAATGAGCAGTTCTTC. The variable domain in full, with the rest retrieved from reference TRBV19 and TRBJ2-1, is DGGITQSPKYLFRKEGQNVTLSCEQNLNHDAMYWYRQDPGQGLRLIYYSQIVNDFQKGDIAEGYSVSREKKESFPLTVTSAQKNPTAFYLCASSIGQGPSYNEQFFGPGTRLTVL.

This clonotype was seen many times. The gene calls are TRBV13 and TRBJ2-1; 11 positions agree with TRBD2. With 5 bases clipped from V and 8 bases from J, the junction kept 8 bases outside the gene matches. The CDR3 has 15 amino acids. Germline lookup yields CDR1 PRHDT and CDR2 FYEKMQ (reference sequence). CDR3 protein: CASSPGTSGADEQFF. CDR3 nucleotide sequence: TGTGCCAGCAGCCCCGGGACTAGCGGCGCCGATGAGCAGTTCTTC.

V and J are TRBV4-1 and TRBJ2-7, with D perhaps matching TRBD1 (5 bases). With 3 bases removed from V and 6 bases from J, the gap between germline ends came to 9 bases. CDR1 MGHRA and CDR2 YSYEKL come from the germline V gene. This CDR3 is built from 12 residues. CDR3 bases: TGCGCCAGCAGCCAGCGAAGGGGCGAGCAGTACTTC. Its protein product is CASSQRRGEQYF.

This clonotype showed up many times. The gene calls are TRBV2 and TRBJ1-2; 7 bases align to TRBD1. V shed 9 bases, J shed 3 bases, and the junction held 7 bases outside the gene matches. The CDR3 totals 13 residues. Looked up from germline, CDR1 is SNHLY and CDR2 is FYNNEI. The CDR3: CARKGAEDYGYTF. The CDR3 nucleotides are TGTGCCAGAAAGGGGGCGGAGGACTATGGCTACACCTTC.

Note on this clonotype: One end of the junction does not line up with germline, which may come from a read error. This CDR3 reads CASSVDTNGHTF. The CDR3 coding sequence is TGTGCCAGCAGCGTGGATACTAATGGCCACACCTTC. The chain combines TRBV7-8 with TRBJ1-2, with D hard to call. Germline V gene data show CDR1 as SGHVS and CDR2 as FQNEAQ. This CDR3 spans 12 amino acids.

The chain uses TRBV9 and TRBJ1-2; a possible D gene is TRBD1 (5 bases). With 0 bases removed from V and 1 base from J, the gap between germline ends came to 16 bases. The CDR3 has 17 residues. Germline-derived CDR1 and CDR2 are SGDLS and YYNGEE. CDR3 bases: TGTGCCAGCAGCGTAGGATATGGGGCAGATATTAACTATGGCTACACCTTC. Its translation: CASSVGYGADINYGYTF.